The present T cell receptor (beta chain) was sequenced within a study of T cell responses to AZD1222 COVID-19 vaccine. The data were produced by immunoSEQ multiplex PCR, yet TCRdb's version contains in-frame clones alone and is incomplete. The sample lists around 150,000 clones, about 95% seen once, with over 0.95% in the top ten. The junction had 9 bases not matched to a gene; V was cut back by 1 base and J by 2 bases. Germline-derived CDR1 and CDR2 are SEHNR and FQNEAQ (reference sequence). This CDR3 has 18 residues. Study-level points and caveats: AZD1222 recipients seropositive at baseline numbered only 5 or 6.

About this clone: The antigen remains undetermined.

Sequenced material: peripheral blood, taken on day 0 of AZD1222 vaccination. This rearrangement joins TRBV7-9 to TRBJ2-1; TRBD1 matches at 9 bases. This clonotype was sampled from an adult in good health. The CDR3 DNA follows: TGTGCCAGCAGCTTAGGGGATATCTGGGACAGGGCCTACAATGAGCAGTTCTTC. Protein product: CASSLGDIWDRAYNEQFF.